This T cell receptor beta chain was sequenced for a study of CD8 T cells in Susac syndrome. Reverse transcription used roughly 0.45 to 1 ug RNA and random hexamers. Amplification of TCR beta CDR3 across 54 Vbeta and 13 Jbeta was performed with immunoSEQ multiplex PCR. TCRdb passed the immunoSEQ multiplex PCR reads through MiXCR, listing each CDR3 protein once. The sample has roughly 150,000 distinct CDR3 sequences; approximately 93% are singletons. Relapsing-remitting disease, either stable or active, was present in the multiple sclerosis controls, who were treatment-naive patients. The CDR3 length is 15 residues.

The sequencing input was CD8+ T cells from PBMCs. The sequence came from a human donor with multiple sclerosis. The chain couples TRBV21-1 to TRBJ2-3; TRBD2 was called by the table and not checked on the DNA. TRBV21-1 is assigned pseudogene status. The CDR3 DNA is TGTGCCAGCAGCCACGAGCGGGGGGGGCCAGATACGCAGTATTTT. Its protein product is CASSHERGGPDTQYF.